The rows below give T cell receptor beta chains drawn from one sample of a study of beta chain features in type 1 diabetes. The data were produced by immunoSEQ multiplex PCR, yet TCRdb's version contains in-frame clones alone and is incomplete. The table lists about 340,000 clones, around 8% of them singletons, with 0.44% in the top ten. Sequenced material: central memory CD4+ T cells from blood. Receptor source: a woman younger than 30 in good health. Each CDR3 is given with its conserved first and last residue. D genes are given only for firm matches. Clone size is shown for a subset of rows, as once, few, many or a class of expanded clone.

TRBJ2-7	TRBV28	.	many	TGTGCCAGCACTTTTCTGAACTCCTACGAGCAGTACTTC	CASTFLNSYEQYF
TRBJ2-6	TRBV19	.	many	TGTGCCAGTAGTCCTATGGGGGCCAACGTCCTGACTTTC	CASSPMGANVLTF
TRBJ2-7	TRBV7-2	.	few	TGTGCCAGCAGCTTAGTGCGGGGGCAATTATACGAGCAGTACTTC	CASSLVRGQLYEQYF
TRBJ2-1	TRBV7-9	TRBD2	.	TGTGCCAGCAGCTTAGAACTAGCGGGCGCATTGCAGTTCTTC	CASSLELAGALQFF
TRBJ2-6	TRBV28	TRBD1	few	TGTGCCAGCAGTGCGTCCGGGACAGGGCTCTCTGGGGCCAACGTCCTGACTTTC	CASSASGTGLSGANVLTF
TRBJ2-7	TRBV7-2	.	many	TGTGCCAGCAGTGTTCAATGGGGTCCCCACGAGCAGTACTTC	CASSVQWGPHEQYF
TRBJ2-5	TRBV5-6	.	many	TGTGCCAGCAGCTTGGAGGGGGTCGCAGGTCAAGAGACCCAGTACTTC	CASSLEGVAGQETQYF
TRBJ2-1	TRBV10-3	.	many	TGTGCCATCCAGTGGGGGCTTGCCCGAACTAATGAGCAGTTCTTC	CAIQWGLARTNEQFF
TRBJ2-1	TRBV4-3	TRBD2	.	TGCGCCAGCAGCCGGGAACCTAGCGGGGACTACTCGGAGCAGTTCTTC	CASSREPSGDYSEQFF
TRBJ2-3	TRBV7-9	.	few	TGTGCCAGCAGCTACCGAGGCGGGGGACAGAACACAGATACGCAGTATTTT	CASSYRGGGQNTDTQYF
TRBJ2-1	TRBV29-1	.	few	TGCAGCGCGGCTCTCCGCTCCTACAATGAGCAGTTCTTC	CSAALRSYNEQFF
TRBJ1-2	TRBV5-1	.	.	TGCGCCAGCAGCTTTGCAGGGGAGTATGGCTACACCTTC	CASSFAGEYGYTF
TRBJ2-7	TRBV18	.	few	TGTGCCAGCTCACCTCAGGGGCACGAGCAGTACTTC	CASSPQGHEQYF
TRBJ2-3	TRBV29-1	.	.	TGCAGCGTGGAATTGGCGGAATTCACAGATACGCAGTATTTT	CSVELAEFTDTQYF
TRBJ2-7	TRBV15	.	.	TGTGCCACCAGCACCATGGGGGCTAGGAGCTACGAGCAGTACTTC	CATSTMGARSYEQYF
TRBJ2-2	TRBV7-3	.	.	TGTGCCAGCAGCTTAGATCGGACGACACCCGGGGCAGAGAACACCGGGGAGCTGTTTTTT	CASSLDRTTPGAENTGELFF
TRBJ2-3	TRBV4-1	TRBD2	few	TGCGCCAGCAGCCCTATGACTAGCGGGAGCACAGATACGCAGTATTTT	CASSPMTSGSTDTQYF
TRBJ2-7	TRBV7-9	TRBD2	.	TGTGCCAGCACCCTATGGGCTAGCGGATCTGGTTACGAGCAGTACTTC	CASTLWASGSGYEQYF
TRBJ2-3	TRBV9	.	few	TGTGCCAGCAGCGAGGGGACACGTACGCAGTATTTT	CASSEGTRTQYF
TRBJ2-1	TRBV7-9	TRBD2	few	TGTGCCAGCAGCTTGGGGAAGACTAGCGGGTACAATGAGCAGTTCTTC	CASSLGKTSGYNEQFF
TRBJ1-2	TRBV18	.	few	TGTGCCAGCTCACAACAACGGGACGGATACGACTATGGCTACACCTTC	CASSQQRDGYDYGYTF
TRBJ2-7	TRBV7-2	TRBD2	few	TGTGCCAGCAGCTCAGACGGACTAGCGGGCATCTACGAGCAGTACTTC	CASSSDGLAGIYEQYF
TRBJ1-1	TRBV7-6	TRBD1	.	TGTGCCAGCAGCTTATCGGGACAGGGAAAGACTGAAGCTTTCTTT	CASSLSGQGKTEAFF
TRBJ1-1	TRBV28	.	.	TGTGCCAGCAGTTTAGAGGGGAACACTGAAGCTTTCTTT	CASSLEGNTEAFF
TRBJ1-1	TRBV7-9	.	.	TGTGCCAGCAGCTTAGACAGGGCCTCTGAAGCTTTCTTT	CASSLDRASEAFF
TRBJ1-2	TRBV19	.	.	TGTGCCAGTAGTATAGGTTTGGCAAACAACTATGGCTACACCTTC	CASSIGLANNYGYTF
TRBJ2-1	TRBV6-5	.	.	TGTGCCAGCGGGGGGCGGGAAGCTCCGGGGAATGAGCAGTTCTTC	CASGGREAPGNEQFF
TRBJ2-5	TRBV6-1	.	.	TGTGCCAGCAGCCACACAGGGCGGGAGACCCAGTACTTC	CASSHTGRETQYF
TRBJ2-5	TRBV15	.	.	TGTGCCACCAGCAGAGATACTGAAGAGACCCAGTACTTC	CATSRDTEETQYF
TRBJ2-5	TRBV7-3	TRBD2	.	TGTGCCAGCAGCTTAGCTTCGGCGGGAGGCCAAAGGGAGACCCAGTACTTC	CASSLASAGGQRETQYF
TRBJ1-2	TRBV11-1	.	.	TGTGCCAGCAGCTTCGATGGGGAGGCGGATGGCTACACCTTC	CASSFDGEADGYTF
TRBJ1-5	TRBV4-3	.	few	TGCGCCAGCAGCCAAGATTGGAGGGCTCAGCCCCAGCATTTT	CASSQDWRAQPQHF
TRBJ2-2	TRBV6-6	.	.	TGTGCCAGCAGGTACATCGGTGACACCGGGGAGCTGTTTTTT	CASRYIGDTGELFF